Listed here are 14 T cell receptor beta chains from one sample, sequenced in a study of T-cell memory formation after mild COVID-19. From the 5' RACE reads, TCRdb called clonotypes with MiXCR, one entry per CDR3 protein. The sample lists over 350,000 distinct CDR3 sequences; around a sixth were seen once. The sequencing sample was made of PBMCs or a T cell subset sorted from them (not recorded which). These receptors all stem from a man between 18 and 35 years old who had mild COVID-19 (a few samples of this study predate the infection). Cell type and time point are not known.

The rearrangement uses TRBV4-2 and TRBJ2-5; D remains unclear. V lost 1 base, J lost 0 bases, and 6 bases lay in between. Per germline, CDR1 LGHNA and CDR2 YNFKEQ. The CDR3 loop spans 14 amino acids. CDR3 coding DNA: TGTGCCAGCAGCCAAGTCCGGGACCAAGAGACCCAGTACTTC. Its protein product is CASSQVRDQETQYF.

The chain is built from TRBV11-2 and TRBJ2-5, with D maybe TRBD2 (5 bases). CDR3 length: 14 amino acids. Germline CDR1 reads SGHAT; CDR2 reads FQNNGV. The V and J ends lost 2 bases and 10 bases respectively, with 17 bases between them. CDR3: CASSLWRQWGDQYF. Written as DNA, the CDR3 is TGTGCCAGCAGCTTATGGCGCCAATGGGGAGACCAGTACTTC.

This clonotype was detected many times. The CDR3, as DNA: TGCAGCGTTGAAGTCGGTAGTAGGAGGGGTGAGCAGTTCTTC. This gives the protein CSVEVGSRRGEQFF. V and J are TRBV29-1 and TRBJ2-1, with D possibly matching TRBD2 (6 bases). From germline, CDR1 is SQVTM and CDR2 ANQGSEA. The CDR3 sequence is 14 residues long. The V end was cut by 1 base, the J end by 9 bases, with 16 bases between.

This clonotype was counted a few times. V and J are TRBV4-1 and TRBJ2-4, with D perhaps given as TRBD1 or TRBD2 (6 bases each). The CDR3 is made up of 16 amino acids. Between the trimmed V and J ends, which lost 1 base and 0 bases, there was a span of 10 bases. Germline V gene sequence: CDR1 MGHRA, CDR2 YSYEKL. In nucleotides, the CDR3 is TGCGCCAGCAGCCAAGGGGGGGCCCTAGCCAAAAACATTCAGTACTTC. Protein: CASSQGGALAKNIQYF.

In this sample, this clonotype turned up a few times. The chain links TRBV5-1 to TRBJ2-3; no definite D call. The germline V and J ends were trimmed by 4 bases and 2 bases, with 8 bases remaining between them. CDR3 length: 13 amino acids. The V gene's germline CDR1 is SGHRS and CDR2 YFSETQ. The CDR3 loop is CASSPGDTDTQYF. CDR3 bases: TGCGCCAGCAGCCCCGGAGACACAGATACGCAGTATTTT.

The gene calls are TRBV7-3 and TRBJ2-3; a possible D gene is TRBD1 (6 bases). V shed 3 bases and J shed 3 bases, with 13 bases lying between them. Germline CDR1 is SGHTA and CDR2 is FQGTGA. The CDR3 sequence is 15 residues long. The CDR3 reads CASSFQGKWTDTQYF. CDR3 nucleotides: TGTGCCAGCAGCTTTCAGGGGAAGTGGACAGATACGCAGTATTTT.

Many counts were recorded for this clonotype. The CDR3 region has the DNA TGTGCCAGCAGCCAAGAAGAGGGAGCCTCATACTTC. Translating gives CASSQEEGASYF. The chain recombines TRBV3-1 with TRBJ2-7; a weak D match, TRBD2 (5 bases). With 0 bases removed from V and 13 bases from J, the gap between germline ends came to 13 bases. CDR3 length: 12 residues. Germline V gives CDR1 LGHDT, CDR2 YNNKEL (reference sequence).

This clonotype was seen at least ten times. This chain joins TRBV5-1 and TRBJ1-4; D perhaps matches TRBD1 (6 bases). The CDR3 has 15 amino acids. The germline V and J ends were trimmed by 1 base and 3 bases, with 10 bases remaining between them. CDR1 and CDR2 from the germline V gene are SGHRS and YFSETQ. In nucleotides, the CDR3 is TGCGCCAGCAGCTTGACGGGGGCGGCTAATGAAAAACTGTTTTTT. Its protein product is CASSLTGAANEKLFF.

The genes are TRBV6-5 and TRBJ2-7; 7 bases align to TRBD1. The CDR3 spans 15 residues. V trimming: 2 bases; J trimming: 3 bases; junction bases outside the gene matches: 7. Germline V gives CDR1 MNHEY, CDR2 SVGAGI. The CDR3 here is CASSYGTDVFYEQYF. The CDR3 region has the DNA TGTGCCAGCAGTTACGGGACAGACGTTTTCTACGAGCAGTACTTC.

This clonotype was seen repeatedly, ten times or more. The chain joins TRBV7-2 to TRBJ2-3; 12 bases map to TRBD1. The CDR3 covers 16 residues. Germline trimming cut 5 bases from V and 5 bases from J; bases unmatched to any gene: 8. Germline V gene sequence: CDR1 SGHTA, CDR2 FQGNSA. CDR3 sequence reads: CASSPHRDRGRDTQYF. The CDR3 coding sequence is TGTGCCAGCAGCCCCCACCGGGACAGGGGGCGAGATACGCAGTATTTT. Filled out from reference TRBV7-2 and TRBJ2-3, the complete variable domain reads GAGVSQSPSNKVTEKGKDVELRCDPISGHTALYWYRQSLGQGLEFLIYFQGNSAPDKSGLPSDRFSAERTGGSVSTLTIQRTQQEDSAVYLCASSPHRDRGRDTQYFGPGTRLTVL.

In nucleotides, the CDR3 is TGTGCCAGCAGCTCGATCGACAGGAGCTACGAGCAGTACGTC. Its protein is CASSSIDRSYEQYV. The chain combines TRBV5-5 with TRBJ2-7; D may be TRBD1 (6 bases). Trimming removed 3 bases at V and 3 bases at J, with 13 bases between. The germline V gene has CDR1 SGHKS and CDR2 YYEKEE (reference sequence). The CDR3 runs 14 residues.

In its sample, this clonotype was seen many times. V is TRBV28 and J is TRBJ1-2, with TRBD1 as a possible D gene (6 bases). Germline loops: CDR1 MDHEN, CDR2 SYDVKM. CDR3 length: 12 residues. V lost 1 base and J lost 6, with 6 bases in between. In DNA form, the CDR3 reads TGTGCCAGCAGTTTATCAGGGGATGGCTACACCTTC. As protein: CASSLSGDGYTF.

The CDR3 here is CASSLAIGRSEQFF. CDR3 coding DNA: TGTGCCAGCAGCTTAGCGATCGGGAGGTCTGAGCAGTTCTTC. The rearrangement uses TRBV7-9 and TRBJ2-1; TRBD2 matches at 7 bases. This CDR3 is built from 14 residues. V trimming: 0 bases; J trimming: 9 bases; junction bases outside the gene matches: 5. CDR1 SEHNR and CDR2 FQNEAQ come from the germline V gene (reference sequence).

This chain joins TRBV6-5 and TRBJ2-1, with D possibly called TRBD1 or TRBD2 (5 bases each). From germline, CDR1 is MNHEY and CDR2 SVGAGI. This CDR3 region has 15 residues. The ends were cut back, 2 bases at V and 6 bases at J, with 14 bases in the middle. The CDR3: CASSYDLAGGNEQFF. The CDR3 nucleotides are TGTGCCAGCAGTTACGACCTAGCTGGGGGCAATGAGCAGTTCTTC.